A selection of T cell receptor beta chains follows, all from one sample in a study of CD8 T cells in ankylosing spondylitis. TCRdb re-called the 5' RACE reads through MiXCR, storing one row per CDR3 protein. The sample consists of around 320,000 distinct CDR3 sequences, around 20% of them appearing once. Sequenced sample: blood, either unsorted or a sorted T cell fraction (not recorded which). Receptors were obtained from a female donor with ankylosing spondylitis or in good health (not recorded which). CDR3s include the opening cysteine and the closing phenylalanine or tryptophan. D genes are given only for firm matches. Rows give clone size only sometimes, using once, few, many, or a class for an expanded clone.

d_call: TRBD2
v_call: TRBV18
j_call: TRBJ2-1
clone_size: NA
cdr3_nt: TGTGCCAGCTCACCCAGCGGGAGAGAGTATGAGCAGTTCTTC
cdr3_aa: CASSPSGREYEQFF

d_call: NA
v_call: TRBV9
j_call: TRBJ2-1
clone_size: few
cdr3_nt: TGTGCCAGCAGCGTAGCTGGGGGGAGTTCCCACAATGAGCAGTTCTTC
cdr3_aa: CASSVAGGSSHNEQFF

d_call: NA
v_call: TRBV5-1
j_call: TRBJ1-2
clone_size: few
cdr3_nt: TGCGCCAGCAGATCAACAGGGCCCGATGGCTACACCTTC
cdr3_aa: CASRSTGPDGYTF

d_call: TRBD2
v_call: TRBV11-3
j_call: TRBJ2-1
clone_size: few
cdr3_nt: TGTGCCAGCAGCTTAAGGGGGAGCGGGAGGACCTCATACAATGAGCAGTTCTTC
cdr3_aa: CASSLRGSGRTSYNEQFF

d_call: TRBD2
v_call: TRBV20-1
j_call: TRBJ2-1
clone_size: NA
cdr3_nt: TGCAGTGCCAGGACTAGATTCTCCTACAATGAGCAGTTCTTC
cdr3_aa: CSARTRFSYNEQFF

d_call: TRBD1
v_call: TRBV11-2
j_call: TRBJ1-2
clone_size: few
cdr3_nt: TGTGCCAGCAAGGCTAACAGGGGGCGCGGCTATGGCTACACCTTC
cdr3_aa: CASKANRGRGYGYTF

d_call: NA
v_call: TRBV5-1
j_call: TRBJ2-1
clone_size: NA
cdr3_nt: TGCGCCAGCAGGTGGGCGGGGACATACAATGAGCAGTTCTTC
cdr3_aa: CASRWAGTYNEQFF

d_call: NA
v_call: TRBV3-1
j_call: TRBJ2-1
clone_size: NA
cdr3_nt: TGTGCCAGCAGCCAAGGTGCTAGCTTTTATGAGCAGTTCTTC
cdr3_aa: CASSQGASFYEQFF

d_call: NA
v_call: TRBV10-2
j_call: TRBJ2-7
clone_size: few
cdr3_nt: TGCGCCAGCAGGGGCGGAAGGTGGGAGCAGTACTTC
cdr3_aa: CASRGGRWEQYF

d_call: TRBD2
v_call: TRBV11-2
j_call: TRBJ2-1
clone_size: few
cdr3_nt: TGTGCCAGCAGACACGGGACTAGCGGGAATAATGAGCAGTTCTTC
cdr3_aa: CASRHGTSGNNEQFF

d_call: NA
v_call: TRBV5-1
j_call: TRBJ2-5
clone_size: many
cdr3_nt: TGCGCCAGCAGCTTCTCCGAGGGGGGGACAGAGACCCAGTACTTC
cdr3_aa: CASSFSEGGTETQYF

d_call: TRBD1
v_call: TRBV4-3
j_call: TRBJ2-5
clone_size: NA
cdr3_nt: TGCGCCAGCAGCCAAATGGGACAGGGCGGGTTGGAGACCCAGTACTTC
cdr3_aa: CASSQMGQGGLETQYF

d_call: NA
v_call: TRBV6-5
j_call: TRBJ2-1
clone_size: NA
cdr3_nt: TGTGCCAGCAGTTACTCGATGGGGGGCGGCTACAATGAGCAGTTCTTC
cdr3_aa: CASSYSMGGGYNEQFF

d_call: NA
v_call: TRBV14
j_call: TRBJ2-7
clone_size: many
cdr3_nt: TGTGCCAGCAGCCATACGTTTTACGAGCAGTACTTC
cdr3_aa: CASSHTFYEQYF

d_call: TRBD1
v_call: TRBV6-6
j_call: TRBJ1-2
clone_size: few
cdr3_nt: TGTGCCAGCACCCCGGGACAGGGTTATGGCTACACCTTC
cdr3_aa: CASTPGQGYGYTF

d_call: TRBD1
v_call: TRBV28
j_call: TRBJ1-1
clone_size: NA
cdr3_nt: TGTGCCAGCAGTCCGCCCGGGACAGCAAACACTGAAGCTTTCTTT
cdr3_aa: CASSPPGTANTEAFF

d_call: NA
v_call: TRBV4-3
j_call: TRBJ2-3
clone_size: NA
cdr3_nt: TGCGCCAGCAGCCAAGAAGATACGCAGTATTTT
cdr3_aa: CASSQEDTQYF

d_call: NA
v_call: TRBV29-1
j_call: TRBJ2-2
clone_size: many
cdr3_nt: TGCAGCGCGCGGGACCAAGGGGTCACCGGGGAGCTGTTTTTT
cdr3_aa: CSARDQGVTGELFF

d_call: TRBD1
v_call: TRBV7-9
j_call: TRBJ2-6
clone_size: few
cdr3_nt: TGTGCCAGCAGCCGGGACAGATCCTCCTCTGGGGCCAACGTCCTGACTTTC
cdr3_aa: CASSRDRSSSGANVLTF

d_call: NA
v_call: TRBV2
j_call: TRBJ2-3
clone_size: NA
cdr3_nt: TGTGCTAGAGTGAAGCGGGCCAGTAGCACAGATACGCAGTATTTT
cdr3_aa: CARVKRASSTDTQYF

d_call: NA
v_call: TRBV7-9
j_call: TRBJ1-6
clone_size: many
cdr3_nt: TGTGCCAGTGGTCCGATCAGTTCACCCCTCCACTTT
cdr3_aa: CASGPISSPLHF

d_call: NA
v_call: TRBV29-1
j_call: TRBJ1-1
clone_size: many
cdr3_nt: TGCAGCGTTGAAGACACCGGGAACACTGAAGCTTTCTTT
cdr3_aa: CSVEDTGNTEAFF

d_call: NA
v_call: TRBV12-3/TRBV12-4
j_call: TRBJ2-1
clone_size: few
cdr3_nt: TGTGCCAGCAGTCCAGCGTGGGAGGGGGGAAATGAGCAGTTCTTC
cdr3_aa: CASSPAWEGGNEQFF

d_call: NA
v_call: TRBV7-9
j_call: TRBJ2-7
clone_size: NA
cdr3_nt: TGTGCCAGCAGCAGCTCCGGGGGCCCCTACGAGCAGTACTTC
cdr3_aa: CASSSSGGPYEQYF

d_call: TRBD2
v_call: TRBV12-3/TRBV12-4
j_call: TRBJ2-1
clone_size: few
cdr3_nt: TGTGCCACCACATTAGCGGGAAGTCTCCATGAGCAGTTCTTC
cdr3_aa: CATTLAGSLHEQFF

d_call: NA
v_call: TRBV14
j_call: TRBJ1-2
clone_size: NA
cdr3_nt: TGTGCCAGCAGCCAAGATCCGGTTCTCGGCTATGGCTACACCTTC
cdr3_aa: CASSQDPVLGYGYTF

d_call: NA
v_call: TRBV20-1
j_call: TRBJ1-1
clone_size: few
cdr3_nt: TGCAGTGCTAGAGATATATTATCCACTGAAGCTTTCTTT
cdr3_aa: CSARDILSTEAFF

d_call: NA
v_call: TRBV6-5
j_call: TRBJ1-4
clone_size: NA
cdr3_nt: TGTGCCAGCAGTTACGGGGGTTCTAATGAAAAACTGTTTTTT
cdr3_aa: CASSYGGSNEKLFF

d_call: NA
v_call: TRBV29-1
j_call: TRBJ2-5
clone_size: few
cdr3_nt: TGCAGCGTTTTTGGGCGGGCAAGAAGAGAGACCCAGTACTTC
cdr3_aa: CSVFGRARRETQYF

d_call: NA
v_call: TRBV6-1
j_call: TRBJ2-2
clone_size: NA
cdr3_nt: TGTGCCAGCAGTCGCGGGACGCACCCCCCCGGGGAGCTGTTTTTT
cdr3_aa: CASSRGTHPPGELFF

d_call: NA
v_call: TRBV20-1
j_call: TRBJ1-1
clone_size: few
cdr3_nt: TGCAGTGCTAGTTTGCGGGACAACACTGAAGCTTTCTTT
cdr3_aa: CSASLRDNTEAFF

d_call: TRBD2
v_call: TRBV20-1
j_call: TRBJ2-1
clone_size: NA
cdr3_nt: TGCAGTGCTAGCGAAGGGACTAGCGGGAGCTATGAGCAGTTCTTC
cdr3_aa: CSASEGTSGSYEQFF

d_call: NA
v_call: TRBV12-3/TRBV12-4
j_call: TRBJ2-1
clone_size: few
cdr3_nt: TGTGCCAGCACTCTTGGGCCCCTGGGGCGCAATGAGCAGTTCTTC
cdr3_aa: CASTLGPLGRNEQFF

d_call: NA
v_call: TRBV12-3/TRBV12-4
j_call: TRBJ2-5
clone_size: NA
cdr3_nt: TGTGCCAGCAGTTTCTCGGGACGGGGCCAAGAGACCCAGTACTTC
cdr3_aa: CASSFSGRGQETQYF

d_call: NA
v_call: TRBV5-5
j_call: TRBJ2-1
clone_size: many
cdr3_nt: TGTGCCAGCAGCTCACTCGTAGGGGCGGGCAATGAGCAGTTCTTC
cdr3_aa: CASSSLVGAGNEQFF

d_call: NA
v_call: TRBV7-2
j_call: TRBJ1-2
clone_size: many
cdr3_nt: TGTGCGCTACCTCTAGGGAGTGAGGTTTATGGCTACACCTTC
cdr3_aa: CALPLGSEVYGYTF

d_call: TRBD1
v_call: TRBV7-8
j_call: TRBJ1-2
clone_size: few
cdr3_nt: TGTGCCAGCAGCGGTAGACAGGGGGTGTATGGTGGCTACACCTTC
cdr3_aa: CASSGRQGVYGGYTF

d_call: NA
v_call: TRBV6-2/TRBV6-3
j_call: TRBJ1-2
clone_size: few
cdr3_nt: TGTGCCAGCAGTCGGGAAGCCAGGGTCCTCTATGGCTACACCTTC
cdr3_aa: CASSREARVLYGYTF

d_call: NA
v_call: TRBV7-2
j_call: TRBJ2-4
clone_size: NA
cdr3_nt: TGTGCCAGCAGCTTAGATGTGGACGTTCAGTACTTC
cdr3_aa: CASSLDVDVQYF

d_call: NA
v_call: TRBV27
j_call: TRBJ2-2
clone_size: few
cdr3_nt: TGTGCCAGCAGTCATGGGACCGTCAACACCGGGGAGCTGTTTTTT
cdr3_aa: CASSHGTVNTGELFF

d_call: NA
v_call: TRBV29-1
j_call: TRBJ2-7
clone_size: many
cdr3_nt: TGCAGCGTTATCAGGGGCTACGAGCAGTACTTC
cdr3_aa: CSVIRGYEQYF

d_call: NA
v_call: TRBV20-1
j_call: TRBJ1-2
clone_size: NA
cdr3_nt: TGCAGTGCTAAACAGGGCTATGGCTACACCTTC
cdr3_aa: CSAKQGYGYTF

d_call: NA
v_call: TRBV7-8
j_call: TRBJ2-3
clone_size: few
cdr3_nt: TGTGCCAGCAGCTTAGCGCAGTGGGATACGCAGTATTTT
cdr3_aa: CASSLAQWDTQYF

d_call: NA
v_call: TRBV7-2
j_call: TRBJ1-3
clone_size: many
cdr3_nt: TGTGCCAGCAGCCCCCACAGGCTCCTCTCTGGAAACACCATATATTTT
cdr3_aa: CASSPHRLLSGNTIYF

d_call: NA
v_call: TRBV18
j_call: TRBJ2-1
clone_size: NA
cdr3_nt: TGTGCCAGCTCACCCACCTCCCTCGGGTACGAGGGCTATGAGCAGTTCTTC
cdr3_aa: CASSPTSLGYEGYEQFF

d_call: NA
v_call: TRBV7-8
j_call: TRBJ2-7
clone_size: NA
cdr3_nt: TGTGCCAGCAGCGTGAGATGGGGTTCCGAGCAGTACTTC
cdr3_aa: CASSVRWGSEQYF

d_call: NA
v_call: TRBV20-1
j_call: TRBJ2-1
clone_size: few
cdr3_nt: TGCAGTGCTAGAGGTGGGATCGTCAATGAGCAGTTCTTC
cdr3_aa: CSARGGIVNEQFF

d_call: TRBD2
v_call: TRBV9
j_call: TRBJ2-6
clone_size: few
cdr3_nt: TGTGCCAGCAGCGACAGATACAGGGAAAACCGACTAGCGGGTCCTTCCTCTGGGGCCAACGTCCTGACTTTC
cdr3_aa: CASSDRYRENRLAGPSSGANVLTF

d_call: TRBD2
v_call: TRBV5-1
j_call: TRBJ2-5
clone_size: many
cdr3_nt: TGCGCCAGCAGCTTGTTAGCGGGAGGGCCGAGAGAGACCCAGTACTTC
cdr3_aa: CASSLLAGGPRETQYF

d_call: TRBD2
v_call: TRBV7-9
j_call: TRBJ2-1
clone_size: few
cdr3_nt: TGTGCCAGCAGCTTAAGTGTGGGCGGGAGGGCCTACAATGAGCAGTTCTTC
cdr3_aa: CASSLSVGGRAYNEQFF

d_call: NA
v_call: TRBV6-6
j_call: TRBJ1-6
clone_size: few
cdr3_nt: TGTGCCAGCAGACACAGTAATCCCCTCCACTTT
cdr3_aa: CASRHSNPLHF

d_call: NA
v_call: TRBV18
j_call: TRBJ2-7
clone_size: NA
cdr3_nt: TGTGCCAGCTCACCAAACAGGGCCTCCGAGCAGTACTTC
cdr3_aa: CASSPNRASEQYF

d_call: TRBD2
v_call: TRBV18
j_call: TRBJ2-7
clone_size: NA
cdr3_nt: TGTGCCAGCTCACCACCCGGGGAGGGGTCCCTATACGAGCAGTACTTC
cdr3_aa: CASSPPGEGSLYEQYF